This TCR beta chain was identified in a study of neurological immune-mediated disorders (dated by TCRdb to the late 2010s). Background for the entire study: Peripheral blood TCR-beta repertoires from HTLV-I-associated myelopathy (HAM/TSP) patients, multiple sclerosis patients and healthy controls were compared by UMI-based sequencing. Longitudinal samples, technical triplicates and paired sorted CD4+ and CD8+ T-cell subsets, alongside PBMC samples, were included among the approximately 98 TCR-beta libraries. The cohort was made up of approximately 69 subjects, consisting of some 14 HAM/TSP patients, around 35 multiple sclerosis patients and around 20 healthy controls. Here is what the overall study found, with its caveats: The highest TCR clonal expansion was observed in HAM/TSP patients, whereas the lowest was observed in MS patients, even when compared with healthy controls. No identical CDR3 amino acid sequences were shared among expanded clones across subjects, suggesting private TCR-beta repertoires in all groups.

To synthesize cDNA, template-switch 5'RACE was performed with a primer carrying a 10-nucleotide random unique molecular identifier so that each TCR transcript was tagged. Every sequencing run covered 15-18 subjects and yielded more than 200 million TCR-beta sequences. The RNeasy kit was used to extract total RNA. Using the KAPA Real-time Library Amplification kit, TCR-beta VDJ regions were amplified with primers for the TCR constant region and the 5'RACE anchor. Sample indexes and Illumina adaptors were added in a first PCR, and a second PCR then increased library yield. After Ampure bead purification, the roughly 650 bp TCR product was size-selected on a 2% E-gel SizeSelection system. Library quality was checked on a Bioanalyzer, concentration was measured with Qubit, and libraries were quantified with the Kapa Library Quantification kit before pooling. An Illumina HiSeq 2500 sequenced the libraries paired-end 2 x 150 bp. To increase sequence diversity, roughly 24-30% phiX was spiked into each library pool. As for the original processing: The quality-filtered reads were processed with the UMI-based MiGEC pipeline, whose error correction step removed more than 80% of the raw TCR sequences. IMGT germline references were used for aligning VDJ genes, and each clonotype was defined as a unique CDR3 amino acid sequence together with its V-J genes. VDJtools evaluated clonal expansion, Shannon diversity and CDR3 relatedness (CalcPairwiseDistances, ClusterSamples); CLCbio workbench built phylogenetic trees. Clones with at least 8 unique UMIs were defined as expanded, with this threshold being based on coefficient-of-variation modelling across technical triplicates. Using fastp trimming at Q25 and MiXCR clonotype assembly, TCRdb reanalyzed the public sequencing data and kept in-frame beta chains. Each CDR3 protein appears once, grouped with its most common genes and DNA. V and J calls and clone size were set by TCRdb, not the authors. Counted in this sample were 35,000 to 45,000 distinct CDR3 sequences; roughly 7% of them appeared once. The ten largest clones capture about 4.6% of the sample.

At least ten counts were recorded for this clonotype. The clone's antigen remains unknown. Per-nucleotide qualities are absent, and no much larger clonotype sits a single base away. The healthy controls were volunteers from blood banks in Maryland, USA. Unsorted PBMC libraries were generated from 2 million PBMCs stored in RNAlater at -80 °C until RNA extraction. Peripheral blood was subjected to Ficoll-Hypaque density gradient centrifugation to isolate PBMCs, which were then cryopreserved in liquid nitrogen. The sequencing sample was made of PBMCs. The sequence was obtained from a woman aged 40 to 49 in good health.

The DNA is TGCAGCGTTGAGATCGATACAGAGGATACGCAGTATTTT. It specifies CSVEIDTEDTQYF. The chain is made from TRBV29-1 and TRBJ2-3; no D gene is confidently identified. Reading the germline V gene gives CDR1 SQVTM and CDR2 ANQGSEA. The CDR3 runs 13 amino acids, cysteine and phenylalanine included. Left in the record is the CDR3 DNA by itself, 39 bases read in frame from the first base. V sheds 3 bases and J sheds 6 bases, leaving 13 bases between their ends.